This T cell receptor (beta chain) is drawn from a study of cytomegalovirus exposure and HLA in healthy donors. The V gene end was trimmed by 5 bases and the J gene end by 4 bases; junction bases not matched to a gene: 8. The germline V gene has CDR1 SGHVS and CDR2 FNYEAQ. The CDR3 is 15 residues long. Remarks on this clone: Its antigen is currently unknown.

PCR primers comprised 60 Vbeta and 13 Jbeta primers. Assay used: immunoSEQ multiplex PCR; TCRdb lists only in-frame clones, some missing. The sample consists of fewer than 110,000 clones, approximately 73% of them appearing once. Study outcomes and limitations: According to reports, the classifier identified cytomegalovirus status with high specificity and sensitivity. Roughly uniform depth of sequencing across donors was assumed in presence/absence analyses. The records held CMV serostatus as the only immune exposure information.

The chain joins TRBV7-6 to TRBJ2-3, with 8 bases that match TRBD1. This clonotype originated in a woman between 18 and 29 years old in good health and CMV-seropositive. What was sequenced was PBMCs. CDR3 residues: CASSRRQGLADTQYF. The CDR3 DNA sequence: TGTGCCAGCAGCCGTAGACAGGGGCTGGCAGATACGCAGTATTTT.